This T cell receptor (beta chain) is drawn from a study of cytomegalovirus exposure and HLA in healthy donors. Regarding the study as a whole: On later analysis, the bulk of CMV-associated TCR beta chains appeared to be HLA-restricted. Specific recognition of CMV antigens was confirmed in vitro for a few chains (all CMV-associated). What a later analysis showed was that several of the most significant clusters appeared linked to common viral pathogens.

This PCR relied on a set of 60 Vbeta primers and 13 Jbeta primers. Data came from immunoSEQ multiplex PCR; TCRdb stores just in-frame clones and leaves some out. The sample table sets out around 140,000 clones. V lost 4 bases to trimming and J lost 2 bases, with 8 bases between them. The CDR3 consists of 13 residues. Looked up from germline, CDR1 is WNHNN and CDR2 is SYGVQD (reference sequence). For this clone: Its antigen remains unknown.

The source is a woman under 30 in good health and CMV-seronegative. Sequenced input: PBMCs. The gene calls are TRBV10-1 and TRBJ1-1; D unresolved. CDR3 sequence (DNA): TGCGCCAGCAGTGGATCAGGAAACACTGAAGCTTTCTTT. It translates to CASSGSGNTEAFF.